The TCR beta chain described here comes from a study of T cells in women clearing cervical HPV infection. The method was immunoSEQ multiplex PCR; TCRdb's version includes in-frame clones alone and lacks a portion of them. The sample table includes about 35,000 clones. On this clone: Its target is unknown. The read is 3 residues too short to cover the CDR3 end, so that end is filled in from the germline J gene. The sample carries other DNA sequences with the same CDR3.

General study findings and limits: Timing of associations relative to infection is unclear; T-cell subsets were not isolated.

The germline V gene has CDR1 KGHSH and CDR2 LQKENI. The CDR3 has 16 amino acids. The sequencing sample was made of blood buffy coat. The clonotype originates from a woman aged 18 to 75 with a cervical HPV16 infection that either progressed to CIN3+ or cleared (not recorded which). The chain is built from TRBV18 and TRBJ2-3; 15 nucleotides align to TRBD2. The part of the CDR3 DNA that was read is TGTGCCAGCTCCCCCTCGGGACTAGCGGGAGGCGAGACG. Protein: CASSPSGLAGGET. The whole CDR3 is CASSPSGLAGGETQYF.